Each of the 2 T cell receptor beta chains below was sequenced from the same sample in a study of T cell responses to AZD1222 COVID-19 vaccine. Repertoires were generated with immunoSEQ multiplex PCR, while TCRdb's copy carries only in-frame clones and drops some. The profile shows 70,000 to 80,000 clones, around 82% of them singletons. This specimen consisted of peripheral blood, obtained 28 days after the second AZD1222 dose. The source is an adult who received the AZD1222 COVID-19 vaccine.

V is TRBV19 and J is TRBJ2-2; no clear D gene. Between the trimmed V and J ends, which lost 2 bases and 3 bases, there was a span of 7 bases. The germline V gene has CDR1 LNHDA and CDR2 SQIVND (reference sequence). The CDR3 extends over 14 amino acids. Here the CDR3 DNA reads TGTGCCAGTAGTATACTATCTGACACCGGGGAGCTGTTTTTT. Its protein product is CASSILSDTGELFF.

V gene TRBV28 combines with J gene TRBJ2-1, with 11 nucleotides matching TRBD2. Germline V lookup: CDR1 MDHEN, CDR2 SYDVKM. There are 16 residues in the CDR3. V shed 6 bases and J 4 bases; nucleotides not matched to a gene: 8. The CDR3 bases are TGTGCCAGCAGCCGAATACTAGCGGGAGAATACAATGAGCAGTTCTTC. Protein product: CASSRILAGEYNEQFF.